This T cell receptor (beta chain) appears in the sequencing data of a study of blood T cells in healthy people across ages. Study-level findings and limits: PBMCs were not sorted, which prevented a conclusive comparison of naive versus antigen-experienced cells.

From germline, CDR1 is SGHNT and CDR2 YENEEA. The ends were cut back, 3 bases at V and 0 bases at J, with 11 bases in the middle. The CDR3 extends over 15 amino acids. This clonotype was found a few times. What it binds is unknown. Staff drew 9 to 10 milliliters of peripheral blood from each donor. Primers used in a second PCR of about 6 to 11 cycles were a sample-barcoded 5' primer and a J-beta primer mix. TCRdb reprocessed the 5' RACE reads with MiXCR, giving one entry per CDR3 protein. The table has some 1.8 million distinct CDR3 sequences, more than 35% seen once. The rearrangement links TRBV11-3 to TRBJ1-2; D may be TRBD1 (5 bases). Sequencing was done on a sample of blood. This clonotype was obtained from a human donor in good health. For the CDR3, the DNA is TGTGCCAGCAGCTTGACAGTCACCGCTAACTATGGCTACACCTTC. Translation gives CASSLTVTANYGYTF.